The clone carrying this TCR beta chain showed up just a few times. Its antigen is unidentified. These data come from a study of naive and memory T cell subsets. Study results and caveats: Naive repertoires, especially CD8, held a few larger clonotypes, possibly memory cells re-expressing CD45RA. In naive cells, over 90% of TCR sequences were seen only once. Naive and memory repertoire findings lacked a ground truth for validation. In CD4 and CD8 cells, diversity dropped from naive through EMRA.

Cells stained for CD3, CD4, CD8, CD45RA and CD27 were sorted into four subsets. The beta constant-region primer was an equimolar mix of two oligonucleotides covering TRBC1 and TRBC2. The ligated cDNA underwent four PCR rounds using SP2 and nested alpha and beta constant-region primers. TCRdb reanalysed the UMI-ligation and nested PCR reads using MiXCR and keeps one entry per CDR3 protein. The profile shows over 110,000 distinct CDR3 sequences, around 21% of them singletons. Trimming removed 0 bases at V and 5 bases at J, with 6 bases between. The CDR3 is 13 residues long. The germline V gene has CDR1 SGHDN and CDR2 FVKESK.

The specimen sequenced was naive CD8+ T cells from blood. The TCR was taken from a human donor in good health. This sequence joins TRBV14 and TRBJ2-3; D gene ambiguous. The CDR3 DNA follows: TGTGCCAGCAGCCAAGAAACGGGAGATACGCAGTATTTT. This gives the protein CASSQETGDTQYF. The full variable domain, rest sourced from reference TRBV14 and TRBJ2-3, is EAGVTQFPSHSVIEKGQTVTLRCDPISGHDNLYWYRRVMGKEIKFLLHFVKESKQDESGMPNNRFLAERTGGTYSTLKVQPAELEDSGVYFCASSQETGDTQYFGPGTRLTVL.